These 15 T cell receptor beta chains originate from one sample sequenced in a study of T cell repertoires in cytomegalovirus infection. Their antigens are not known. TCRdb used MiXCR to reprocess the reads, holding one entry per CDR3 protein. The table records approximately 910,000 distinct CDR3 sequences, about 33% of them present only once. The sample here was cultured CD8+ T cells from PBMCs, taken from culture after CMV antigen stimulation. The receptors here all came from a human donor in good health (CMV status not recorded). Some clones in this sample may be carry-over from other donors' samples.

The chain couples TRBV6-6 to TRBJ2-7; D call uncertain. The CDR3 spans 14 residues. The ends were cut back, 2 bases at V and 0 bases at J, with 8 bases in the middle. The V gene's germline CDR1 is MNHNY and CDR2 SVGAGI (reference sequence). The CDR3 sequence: CASSYTTSSYEQYF. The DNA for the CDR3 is TGTGCCAGCAGTTACACGACGAGCTCCTACGAGCAGTACTTC.

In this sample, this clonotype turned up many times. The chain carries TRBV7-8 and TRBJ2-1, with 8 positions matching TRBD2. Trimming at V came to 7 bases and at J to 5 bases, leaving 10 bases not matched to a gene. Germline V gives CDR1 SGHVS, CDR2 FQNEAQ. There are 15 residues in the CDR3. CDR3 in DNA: TGTGCCAGCACCCGGAGGAGCGGGGGAGACAATGAGCAGTTCTTC. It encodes CASTRRSGGDNEQFF.

In DNA, the CDR3 is TGTGCCAGCAGTTGGTTACTAGCGGCGAACACCGGGGAGCTGTTTTTT. Translated: CASSWLLAANTGELFF. The chain combines TRBV6-5 with TRBJ2-2; 8 nucleotides align to TRBD2. The junction had 4 bases not matched to a gene; V was cut back by 4 bases and J by 0 bases. This CDR3 is 16 amino acids long. Germline V gene data show CDR1 as MNHEY and CDR2 as SVGAGI.

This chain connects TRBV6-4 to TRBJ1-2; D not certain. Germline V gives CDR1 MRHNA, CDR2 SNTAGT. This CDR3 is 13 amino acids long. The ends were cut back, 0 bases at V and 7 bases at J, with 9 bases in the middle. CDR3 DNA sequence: TGTGCCAGCAGTGACTCGAAGAAAAGTGGCTACACCTTC. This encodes CASSDSKKSGYTF.

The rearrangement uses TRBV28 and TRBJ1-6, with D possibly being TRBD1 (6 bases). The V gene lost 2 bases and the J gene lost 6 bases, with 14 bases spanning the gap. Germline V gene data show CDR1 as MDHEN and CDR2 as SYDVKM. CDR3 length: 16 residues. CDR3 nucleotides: TGTGCCAGCAGTTTAGTTGACAGGTCGGGTAATTCACCCCTCCACTTT. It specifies CASSLVDRSGNSPLHF.

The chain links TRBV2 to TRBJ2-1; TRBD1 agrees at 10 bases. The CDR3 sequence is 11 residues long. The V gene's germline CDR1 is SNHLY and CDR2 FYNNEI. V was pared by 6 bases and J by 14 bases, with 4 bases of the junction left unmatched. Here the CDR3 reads CASSGTGAEFF. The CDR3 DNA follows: TGTGCCAGCAGCGGGACAGGGGCAGAGTTCTTC. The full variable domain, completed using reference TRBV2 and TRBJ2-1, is EPEVTQTPSHQVTQMGQEVILRCVPISNHLYFYWYRQILGQKVEFLVSFYNNEISEKSEIFDDQFSVERPDGSNFTLKIRSTKLEDSAMYFCASSGTGAEFFGPGTRLTVL.

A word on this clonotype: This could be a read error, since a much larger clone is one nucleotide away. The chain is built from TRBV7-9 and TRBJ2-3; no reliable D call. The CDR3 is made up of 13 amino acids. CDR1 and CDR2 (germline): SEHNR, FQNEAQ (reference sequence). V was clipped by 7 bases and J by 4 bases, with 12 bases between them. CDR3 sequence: CASNTIEADTQYF. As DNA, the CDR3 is TGTGCCAGCAACACAATCGAAGCAGATACGCAGTATTTT.

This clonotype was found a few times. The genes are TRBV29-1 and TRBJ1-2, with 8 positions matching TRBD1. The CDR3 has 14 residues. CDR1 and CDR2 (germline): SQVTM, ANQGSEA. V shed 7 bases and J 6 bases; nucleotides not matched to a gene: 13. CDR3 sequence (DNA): TGCAGCGGGGGTGACAGGGGAGTCACCCATGGCTACACCTTC. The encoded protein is CSGGDRGVTHGYTF. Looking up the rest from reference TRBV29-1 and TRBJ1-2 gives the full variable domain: SAVISQKPSRDICQRGTSLTIQCQVDSQVTMMFWYRQQPGQSLTLIATANQGSEATYESGFVIDKFPISRPNLTFSTLTVSNMSPEDSSIYLCSGGDRGVTHGYTFGSGTRLTVV.

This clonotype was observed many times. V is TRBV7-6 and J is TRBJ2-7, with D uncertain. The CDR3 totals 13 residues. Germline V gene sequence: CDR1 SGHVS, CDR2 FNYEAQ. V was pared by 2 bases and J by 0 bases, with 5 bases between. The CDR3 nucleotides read TGTGCCAGCAGCTTATGGAGCTCCTACGAGCAGTACTTC. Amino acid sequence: CASSLWSSYEQYF.

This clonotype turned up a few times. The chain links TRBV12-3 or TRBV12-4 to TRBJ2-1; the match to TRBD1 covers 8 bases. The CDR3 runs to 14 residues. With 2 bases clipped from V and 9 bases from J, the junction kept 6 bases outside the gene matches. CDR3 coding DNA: TGTGCCAGCAGTTTATCGGCAGGGGGCACTGAGCAGTTCTTC. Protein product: CASSLSAGGTEQFF.

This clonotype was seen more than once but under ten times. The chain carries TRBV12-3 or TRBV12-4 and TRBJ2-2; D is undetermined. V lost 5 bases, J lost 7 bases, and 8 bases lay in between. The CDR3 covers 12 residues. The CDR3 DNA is TGTGCCAGCAGTCCTGTAGGCGGGGAGCTGTTTTTT. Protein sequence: CASSPVGGELFF.

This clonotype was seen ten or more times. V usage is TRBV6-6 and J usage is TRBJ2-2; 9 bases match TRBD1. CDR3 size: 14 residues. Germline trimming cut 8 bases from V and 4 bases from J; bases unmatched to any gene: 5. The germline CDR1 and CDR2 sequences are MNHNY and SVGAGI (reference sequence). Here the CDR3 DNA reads TGTGCCAGCGGGGGACAGGGTGCCACCGGGGAGCTGTTTTTT. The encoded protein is CASGGQGATGELFF.

CDR3 in amino acids: CASSYPGQGVDQPQHF. CDR3 in DNA: TGTGCCAGCAGTTACCCTGGACAGGGAGTAGACCAGCCCCAGCATTTT. The chain couples TRBV6-2 or TRBV6-3 to TRBJ1-5; 8 bases line up with TRBD1. Germline V gene lookup returns CDR1 MNHEY and CDR2 SVGEGT. The CDR3 is 16 amino acids. J lost 7 bases, V lost 2 bases, and 10 bases had no gene match.

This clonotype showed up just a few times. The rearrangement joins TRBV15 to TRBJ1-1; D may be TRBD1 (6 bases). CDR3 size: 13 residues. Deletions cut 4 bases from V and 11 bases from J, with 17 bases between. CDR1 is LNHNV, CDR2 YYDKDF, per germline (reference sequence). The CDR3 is CATSTAGTPTAFF. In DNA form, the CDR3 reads TGTGCCACCAGCACGGCCGGGACACCGACGGCTTTCTTT.

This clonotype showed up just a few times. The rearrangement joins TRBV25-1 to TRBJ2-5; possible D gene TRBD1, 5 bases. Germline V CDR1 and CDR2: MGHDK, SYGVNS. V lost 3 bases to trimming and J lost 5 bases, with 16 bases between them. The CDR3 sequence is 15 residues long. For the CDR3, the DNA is TGTGCCAGCAGTGAGTTTCGCCAGGGTCGTGAGACCCAGTACTTC. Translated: CASSEFRQGRETQYF.